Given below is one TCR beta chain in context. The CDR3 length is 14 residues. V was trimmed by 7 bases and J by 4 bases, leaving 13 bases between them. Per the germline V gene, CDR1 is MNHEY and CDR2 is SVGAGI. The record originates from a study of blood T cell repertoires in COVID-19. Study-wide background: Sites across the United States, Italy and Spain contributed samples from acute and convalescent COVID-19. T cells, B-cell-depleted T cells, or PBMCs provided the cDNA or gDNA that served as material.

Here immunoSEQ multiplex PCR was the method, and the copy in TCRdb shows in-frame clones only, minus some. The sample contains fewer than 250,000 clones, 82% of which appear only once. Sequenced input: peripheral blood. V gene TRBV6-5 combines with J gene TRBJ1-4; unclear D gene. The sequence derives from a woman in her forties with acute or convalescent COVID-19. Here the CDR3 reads CASKLAIGNEKLFF. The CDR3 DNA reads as TGTGCCAGCAAGTTGGCCATTGGTAATGAAAAACTGTTTTTT.